Below are 26 T cell receptor beta chains sequenced from a single sample in a study of blood T cell repertoires in COVID-19. Only in-frame clones appear in the TCRdb table, and some are missing; sequencing was by immunoSEQ multiplex PCR. The data contain 470,000 or so clones, about 89% of them singletons. Material for sequencing was peripheral blood. These receptors were obtained from a woman in her 30s with acute or convalescent COVID-19.

V is TRBV29-1 and J is TRBJ1-4; D unresolved. This CDR3 contains 14 residues. The V end was cut by 7 bases, the J end by 0 bases, with 12 bases between. Per germline, CDR1 SQVTM and CDR2 ANQGSEA. The CDR3 sequence is CSAAGDATNEKLFF. The DNA of the CDR3 is TGCAGCGCCGCTGGAGATGCAACTAATGAAAAACTGTTTTTT.

J is TRBJ2-4 and V is TRBV18; D is ambiguous. The CDR3 contains 13 residues. The germline V and J ends were trimmed by 1 base and 5 bases, with 6 bases remaining between them. CDR1 and CDR2 (germline): KGHSH, LQKENI. CDR3 DNA: TGTGCCAGCTCACCACTTTCTGAAAACATTCAGTACTTC. Amino acid sequence: CASSPLSENIQYF.

The rearrangement uses TRBV5-1 and TRBJ2-1; 16 nucleotides align to TRBD2. The germline CDR1 and CDR2 sequences are SGHRS and YFSETQ. The ends lost 4 bases at V and 8 bases at J; junction bases unmatched: 6. The CDR3 contains 16 residues. The CDR3: CASSKGTSGGAYEQFF. The CDR3 DNA reads as TGCGCCAGCAGCAAGGGGACTAGCGGGGGGGCTTATGAGCAGTTCTTC.

This chain uses TRBV28 with TRBJ2-7; no clear D gene. CDR3 length equals 12 residues. Germline V gene data show CDR1 as MDHEN and CDR2 as SYDVKM. With 6 bases removed from V and 0 bases from J, the gap between germline ends came to 6 bases. The CDR3 loop reads CASSGGSYEQYF. The CDR3 region has the DNA TGTGCCAGCAGCGGCGGCTCCTACGAGCAGTACTTC.

The chain recombines TRBV7-9 with TRBJ2-3; 7 bases map to TRBD2. Germline lookup yields CDR1 SEHNR and CDR2 FQNEAQ (reference sequence). Germline trimming cut 1 base from V and 4 bases from J; bases unmatched to any gene: 5. This CDR3 is 15 amino acids long. CDR3 DNA: TGTGCCAGCAGCTTAGAAGGGGCGGGGGCAGATACGCAGTATTTT. Residues: CASSLEGAGADTQYF.

The rearrangement links TRBV5-8 to TRBJ2-7, with D possibly TRBD1 on 5 matching bases. Trimming removed 4 bases from V and 2 bases from J, with 7 bases in between. The CDR3 sequence is 12 residues long. Germline CDR1 SGHTS, CDR2 YDEGEE. CDR3: CASSDSTYEQYF. The CDR3 bases are TGTGCCAGCAGCGACAGTACCTACGAGCAGTACTTC.

The chain combines TRBV7-9 with TRBJ2-5, with a possible D match to TRBD1 (5 bases). This CDR3 region has 13 residues. The V end was cut by 5 bases, the J end by 5 bases, with 12 bases between. Germline V gene lookup returns CDR1 SEHNR and CDR2 FQNEAQ (reference sequence). The CDR3 nucleotides read TGTGCCAGCAGCGCCAGGGTTTGGGAGACCCAGTACTTC. Translating it yields CASSARVWETQYF. Based on the CDR3 plus reference TRBV7-9 and TRBJ2-5, the full variable domain is DTGVSQNPRHKITKRGQNVTFRCDPISEHNRLYWYRQTLGQGPEFLTYFQNEAQLEKSRLLSDRFSAERPKGSFSTLEIQRTEQGDSAMYLCASSARVWETQYFGPGTRLLVL.

The chain uses TRBV2 and TRBJ2-1; possibly TRBD1 for D (6 bases). The V gene's germline CDR1 is SNHLY and CDR2 FYNNEI. With 4 bases removed from V and 4 bases from J, the gap between germline ends came to 17 bases. This CDR3 contains 16 residues. The CDR3, as DNA: TGTGCCAGCAGTGGGTACCGGGACAACCCTTACAATGAGCAGTTCTTC. It codes for CASSGYRDNPYNEQFF.

The V and J genes are TRBV5-1 and TRBJ1-6; maybe TRBD1 (5 bases). Trimming took 1 base from V and 9 from J, leaving 17 bases between them. Per germline, CDR1 SGHRS and CDR2 YFSETQ. There are 16 residues in the CDR3. This CDR3 reads CASSLTPLRGTSPLHF. The CDR3, as DNA: TGCGCCAGCAGCTTGACGCCGTTGCGGGGGACTTCACCCCTCCACTTT.

This sequence joins TRBV21-1 and TRBJ2-2; whether TRBD1, the table's D call, matches the DNA was not checked. TRBV21-1 represents a pseudogene. The CDR3 runs to 16 residues. CDR3 nucleotides: TGTGCCAGCAGCTCAAAGGGGCGTTCGAACACCGGGGAGCTGTTTTTT. It is translated as CASSSKGRSNTGELFF.

This sequence joins TRBV27 and TRBJ1-5, with D possibly being TRBD1 (6 bases). V gave up 0 bases and J gave up 9 bases, with 12 bases separating them. The CDR3 runs to 14 residues. The germline V gene encodes CDR1 MNHEY and CDR2 SMNVEV (reference sequence). In DNA form, the CDR3 reads TGTGCCAGCAGTTTATCGGGGGCTGGGCGGCCCCAGCATTTT. This translates into CASSLSGAGRPQHF.

This clone appeared a few times. This sequence joins TRBV5-1 and TRBJ2-2; 10 bases are a match to TRBD2. CDR1 and CDR2 from the germline V gene are SGHRS and YFSETQ. This CDR3 contains 14 residues. The J segment lost 4 bases and the V segment lost 9 bases, leaving 6 bases of the junction unmatched. CDR3 sequence (DNA): TGCGCCACTGAAGCGGGGGGGCGCACCGGGGAGCTGTTTTTT. It codes for CATEAGGRTGELFF. Filled out from reference TRBV5-1 and TRBJ2-2, the complete variable domain reads KAGVTQTPRYLIKTRGQQVTLSCSPISGHRSVSWYQQTPGQGLQFLFEYFSETQRNKGNFPGRFSGRQFSNSRSEMNVSTLELGDSALYLCATEAGGRTGELFFGEGSRLTVL.

This chain uses TRBV6-5 with TRBJ2-4; TRBD2 matches 8 bases. The J segment lost 6 bases and the V segment lost 6 bases, leaving 7 bases of the junction unmatched. The germline V gene has CDR1 MNHEY and CDR2 SVGAGI. This CDR3 is 14 amino acids long. The CDR3 loop reads CASSTSREGNIQYF. In DNA, the CDR3 is TGTGCCAGCAGCACTAGTCGGGAGGGAAACATTCAGTACTTC.

The rearrangement joins TRBV28 to TRBJ2-7; 8 bases are shared with TRBD1. Trimming removed 5 bases from V and 3 bases from J; junction bases left unmatched: 9. The CDR3 has 15 amino acids. Germline V gene data show CDR1 as MDHEN and CDR2 as SYDVKM. CDR3 amino acids: CASSPRTGYLYEQYF. CDR3 bases: TGTGCCAGCAGTCCCCGGACAGGGTACCTCTACGAGCAGTACTTC.

The sample holds a few counts of this clone. The chain joins TRBV2 to TRBJ1-1, with TRBD1 identical over 11 bases. The CDR3 has 17 amino acids. V was clipped by 3 bases and J by 3 bases; unmatched bases: 9. Germline-derived CDR1 and CDR2 are SNHLY and FYNNEI. The CDR3 DNA is TGTGCCAGCAGTGACCACCGGGACAGGGGGAGGCACACTGAAGCTTTCTTT. Its protein product is CASSDHRDRGRHTEAFF.

The chain joins TRBV9 to TRBJ2-1; 9 nucleotides line up with TRBD2. Germline V gene lookup returns CDR1 SGDLS and CDR2 YYNGEE. The CDR3 length is 16 residues. The junction had 10 bases not matched to a gene; V was cut back by 0 bases and J by 9 bases. The CDR3 DNA sequence: TGTGCCAGCAGCGTAGAAGGCGGGGGGGCTTTTGGTGAGCAGTTCTTC. Translation gives CASSVEGGGAFGEQFF.

Only one count was recorded for this clone. The chain carries TRBV20-1 and TRBJ2-3, with 16 bases lining up with TRBD2. In germline, CDR1 is DFQATT, CDR2 SNEGSKA (reference sequence). The J segment lost 0 bases and the V segment lost 3 bases, leaving 3 bases of the junction unmatched. The CDR3 consists of 17 residues. The DNA for the CDR3 is TGCAGTGCTAGTACGGGACTAGCGGGGGGGAGCACAGATACGCAGTATTTT. Translated: CSASTGLAGGSTDTQYF.

This clone is a singleton in its sample. The chain couples TRBV6-5 to TRBJ1-1; possible D gene TRBD1, 6 bases. Trimming removed 2 bases at V and 4 bases at J, with 14 bases between. Looked up from germline, CDR1 is MNHEY and CDR2 is SVGAGI. The CDR3 covers 15 residues. CDR3 loop: CASSYDPTGRTEAFF. As DNA, the CDR3 is TGTGCCAGCAGTTACGACCCGACAGGACGCACTGAAGCTTTCTTT.

The rearrangement joins TRBV5-4 to TRBJ2-7, with TRBD1 as a possible D gene (7 bases). The CDR3 spans 16 residues. Trimming cost V 2 bases and J 0 bases, with 15 bases left between them. The germline gives CDR1 SGHNT, CDR2 YYREEE (reference sequence). The CDR3, as DNA: TGTGCCAGCAGCTTTTTGGGGGGACAGAGCTCCTACGAGCAGTACTTC. Translating it yields CASSFLGGQSSYEQYF.

The chain combines TRBV3-1 (or the pseudogene TRBV3-2) with TRBJ1-1; D gene uncertain. Germline V CDR1 and CDR2: LGHDT, YNNKEL (reference sequence). This CDR3 is built from 14 residues. Between the trimmed V and J ends, which lost 6 bases and 8 bases, there was a span of 19 bases. The CDR3 DNA reads as TGTGCCAGCAGGGGTGCGGGCTTCCCCACAGAAGCTTTCTTT. Amino acid sequence: CASRGAGFPTEAFF.

The V and J genes are TRBV10-1 and TRBJ1-1; TRBD1 agrees at 9 bases. The trim removed 3 bases at V and 4 bases at J, leaving 6 bases unmatched. The germline CDR1 and CDR2 sequences are WNHNN and SYGVQD (reference sequence). This CDR3 contains 15 residues. In DNA, the CDR3 is TGCGCCAGCAGTGAACAACCGACAGGGGGCACTGAAGCTTTCTTT. Translation: CASSEQPTGGTEAFF.

The chain uses TRBV14 and TRBJ1-3; no reliable D call. CDR1 and CDR2 from the germline V gene are SGHDN and FVKESK. The CDR3 length is 12 residues. Trimming shortened V by 4 bases and J by 8 bases, and 9 bases separated the two germline ends. The CDR3 is CASSPGSYTIYF. The CDR3, as DNA: TGTGCCAGCAGCCCGGGAAGTTACACCATATATTTT.

This chain connects TRBV9 to TRBJ2-7, with 8 nucleotides matching TRBD2. This CDR3 is 14 amino acids long. Germline CDR1 SGDLS, CDR2 YYNGEE. The junction had 4 bases not matched to a gene; V was cut back by 3 bases and J by 2 bases. CDR3 region: CASSAGGATYEQYF. The DNA of the CDR3 is TGTGCCAGCAGCGCCGGGGGGGCGACCTACGAGCAGTACTTC.

On this clone itself: This CDR3 is also generated by other DNA sequences in the sample. The V and J genes are TRBV19 and TRBJ2-3, with D uncertain. CDR3 length equals 13 residues. Trimming left V 5 bases short and J 1 base short, with 7 bases between. Germline CDR1 and CDR2: LNHDA and SQIVND (reference sequence). The DNA of the CDR3 is TGTGCCAGTAGTCCTCGTGGCACAGATACGCAGTATTTT. Encoded protein: CASSPRGTDTQYF.

V usage is TRBV2 and J usage is TRBJ2-1; 9 bases match TRBD2. The CDR3 contains 15 residues. Trimming at V came to 5 bases and at J to 2 bases, leaving 4 bases not matched to a gene. CDR1 SNHLY and CDR2 FYNNEI come from the germline V gene. The CDR3 spells CASSHSGGPYNEQFF. The CDR3, as DNA: TGTGCCAGCAGTCATAGCGGGGGCCCCTACAATGAGCAGTTCTTC. Combining the CDR3 with reference TRBV2 and TRBJ2-1 gives the whole variable domain EPEVTQTPSHQVTQMGQEVILRCVPISNHLYFYWYRQILGQKVEFLVSFYNNEISEKSEIFDDQFSVERPDGSNFTLKIRSTKLEDSAMYFCASSHSGGPYNEQFFGPGTRLTVL.

The chain uses TRBV4-1 and TRBJ2-7; 8 bases match TRBD2. After removal of 0 bases from V and 3 bases from J, the junction contained 10 bases not matched to a gene. CDR3 size: 17 residues. The germline CDR1 and CDR2 sequences are MGHRA and YSYEKL. The CDR3 DNA follows: TGCGCCAGCAGCCAAGAATTTTACGGGGGGGGATACTACGAGCAGTACTTC. Protein product: CASSQEFYGGGYYEQYF.